Each of the 18 T cell receptor beta chains below was sequenced from the same sample in a study of shared clonotypes between healthy human individuals. The data were produced by immunoSEQ multiplex PCR, yet TCRdb's version contains in-frame clones alone and is incomplete. Of 2 million or so clones in the sample, less than 95% were seen once. Naive CD8 cells lacked CD45RO, underwent positive selection for CCR7 and left out terminally differentiated effector memory CD45RA+ cells. The sequencing sample was made of naive CD8+ T cells sorted from blood. The receptors were gathered from a man in his late teens or twenties in good health.

The rearrangement joins TRBV7-9 to TRBJ2-5; D is perhaps TRBD1 or TRBD2 (6 bases each). The V gene's germline CDR1 is SEHNR and CDR2 FQNEAQ (reference sequence). The CDR3 has 16 residues. Trimming cost V 5 bases and J 5 bases, with 21 bases left between them. CDR3 sequence (DNA): TGTGCCAGCAGCCCGTTCCTGAGGGGGGCCGAGGAGACCCAGTACTTC. Amino acids: CASSPFLRGAEETQYF.

The gene calls are TRBV5-8 and TRBJ2-7; perhaps D is TRBD1 or TRBD2 (5 bases each). The CDR3 totals 15 residues. Germline V gene sequence: CDR1 SGHTS, CDR2 YDEGEE. V gave up 5 bases and J gave up 4 bases, with 19 bases separating them. The CDR3 protein is CASSPWDRTDYEQYF. DNA of the CDR3: TGTGCCAGCAGTCCGTGGGACCGGACGGATTACGAGCAGTACTTC.

The chain combines TRBV5-6 with TRBJ1-4; 8 nucleotides align to TRBD1. J was trimmed by 12 bases and V by 2 bases; bases with no gene match: 6. Germline CDR1 reads SGHDT; CDR2 reads YYEEEE. CDR3 length: 13 residues. Here the CDR3 reads CASSFGQGVQLFF. As DNA, the CDR3 is TGTGCCAGCAGCTTTGGACAGGGTGTGCAACTGTTTTTT.

Comments on this clone: The junction differs from germline at one of its ends, possibly a read error. The rearrangement uses TRBV7-2 and TRBJ2-7; D is possibly TRBD1 (6 bases). Germline V gene sequence: CDR1 SGHTA, CDR2 FQGNSA. The CDR3 contains 13 residues. The CDR3 DNA is TGTGCCAGCAGCCCCCCAGGGGCTGTACCTACGGACTTC. Encoded protein: CASSPPGAVPTDF.

A note on this clone: Other nucleotide sequences in the sample specify the same CDR3. The chain links TRBV7-8 to TRBJ2-7; D is unresolved. Germline CDR1 SGHVS, CDR2 FQNEAQ. V was shortened by 1 base and J by 2 bases, with 3 bases between the two germline ends. This CDR3 is built from 12 residues. The CDR3 reads CASSLVAYEQYF. DNA for the CDR3: TGTGCCAGCAGCTTAGTTGCCTACGAGCAGTACTTC.

The gene calls are TRBV14 and TRBJ2-7; D remains unclear. CDR3 length: 13 residues. The germline gives CDR1 SGHDN, CDR2 FVKESK. Trimming removed 1 base from V and 6 bases from J, with 10 bases in between. The CDR3 nucleotides read TGTGCCAGCAGCCAAGGAATAGTCGGCGAGCAGTACTTC. The encoded protein is CASSQGIVGEQYF. Combining the CDR3 with reference TRBV14 and TRBJ2-7 gives the whole variable domain EAGVTQFPSHSVIEKGQTVTLRCDPISGHDNLYWYRRVMGKEIKFLLHFVKESKQDESGMPNNRFLAERTGGTYSTLKVQPAELEDSGVYFCASSQGIVGEQYFGPGTRLTVT.

On this clone itself: One end of the junction varies from germline; a read error may be responsible. The V gene is TRBV5-6, the J gene TRBJ1-1; the D is unclear. Germline loops: CDR1 SGHDT, CDR2 YYEEEE. The CDR3 sequence is 14 residues long. Here the CDR3 DNA reads TGTGCCAGCAGCTTGGTTCTCTCAAACAGTGAAGCTTTCTTT. Translation gives CASSLVLSNSEAFF.

The V and J genes are TRBV4-1 and TRBJ1-2; TRBD1 might be the D (5 bases). V was pared by 3 bases and J by 2 bases, with 10 bases between. From germline, CDR1 is MGHRA and CDR2 YSYEKL. The CDR3 is 14 residues long. The CDR3 DNA is TGCGCCAGCAGCCAGAGGACATTAAACTATGGCTACACCTTC. It yields the protein CASSQRTLNYGYTF.

The CDR3 loop is CASSPWTWNTGELFF. The DNA of the CDR3 is TGTGCCAGCAGCCCATGGACTTGGAACACCGGGGAGCTGTTTTTT. This chain connects TRBV2 to TRBJ2-2, with D maybe TRBD2 (5 bases). Germline V CDR1 and CDR2: SNHLY, FYNNEI. CDR3 length: 15 residues. V was clipped by 6 bases and J by 1 base, with 12 bases between them.

The chain joins TRBV7-3 to TRBJ2-7; the match to TRBD2 covers 10 bases. The J segment lost 6 bases and the V segment lost 5 bases, leaving 4 bases of the junction unmatched. The CDR3 is 13 residues long. Germline lookup yields CDR1 SGHTA and CDR2 FQGTGA. The CDR3 DNA reads TGTGCCAGCAGCCCCGGACTAGCGGCCGAGCAGTACTTC. Translation: CASSPGLAAEQYF.

About this clone: The same CDR3 arises from other DNA sequences in this sample as well. V is TRBV9 and J is TRBJ2-7; TRBD1 matches at 7 bases. In germline, CDR1 is SGDLS, CDR2 YYNGEE. The CDR3 extends over 14 amino acids. Unmatched junction bases numbered 5, after V lost 3 bases and J lost 2 bases. CDR3 coding DNA: TGTGCCAGCAGCGCCCGGGACAGACCCTACGAGCAGTACTTC. This gives the protein CASSARDRPYEQYF.

As to this clone: This sample also contains other DNA sequences that code for the same CDR3. The V call is TRBV7-2, the J call TRBJ2-1; no reliable D call. This CDR3 has 12 residues. Per the germline V gene, CDR1 is SGHTA and CDR2 is FQGNSA. Deletions cut 3 bases from V and 1 base from J, with 1 base between. This chain's CDR3 is CASSFSYNEQFF. CDR3 nucleotide sequence: TGTGCCAGCAGCTTTTCCTACAATGAGCAGTTCTTC.

The chain has TRBV2 and TRBJ2-2; the match to TRBD2 covers 8 bases. The CDR3 has 14 amino acids. Trimming took 10 bases from V and 7 from J; bases not matched to a gene: 11. Germline V CDR1 and CDR2: SNHLY, FYNNEI. DNA for the CDR3: TGTGCCACTCAGGCGGGGGGAGTAGTCGGGGAGCTGTTTTTT. This codes for CATQAGGVVGELFF.

The chain links TRBV7-9 to TRBJ2-1, with D unresolved. The V gene lost 3 bases and the J gene lost 5 bases, with 8 bases spanning the gap. This CDR3 contains 13 residues. Germline V gene data show CDR1 as SEHNR and CDR2 as FQNEAQ (reference sequence). The CDR3 loop reads CASSFDLNNEQFF. Here the CDR3 DNA reads TGTGCCAGCAGCTTTGATCTTAACAATGAGCAGTTCTTC.

The V call is TRBV13, the J call TRBJ1-6; D is unclear. The CDR3 sequence is 16 residues long. Germline CDR1 PRHDT, CDR2 FYEKMQ (reference sequence). Trimming shortened V by 0 bases and J by 10 bases, and 16 bases separated the two germline ends. The CDR3 region is CASSLGEAGVGSPLHF. The CDR3 DNA sequence: TGTGCCAGCAGCTTAGGGGAAGCTGGGGTTGGGTCACCCCTCCACTTT. Filled out from reference TRBV13 and TRBJ1-6, the complete variable domain reads AAGVIQSPRHLIKEKRETATLKCYPIPRHDTVYWYQQGPGQDPQFLISFYEKMQSDKGSIPDRFSAQQFSDYHSELNMSSLELGDSALYFCASSLGEAGVGSPLHFGNGTRLTVT.

Only one count was recorded for this clone. V usage is TRBV11-2 and J usage is TRBJ1-5; D gene ambiguous. There are 13 residues in the CDR3. V lost 0 bases to trimming and J lost 5 bases, with 5 bases between them. Germline V lookup: CDR1 SGHAT, CDR2 FQNNGV. Here the CDR3 reads CASSLDSHQPQHF. The CDR3 DNA reads TGTGCCAGCAGCTTAGATTCCCATCAGCCCCAGCATTTT.

This chain connects TRBV4-2 to TRBJ2-2; D not resolved. Germline CDR1 reads LGHNA; CDR2 reads YNFKEQ. Trimming left V 1 base short and J 8 bases short, with 8 bases between. The CDR3 loop spans 13 amino acids. The CDR3 spells CASSQALWGELFF. In nucleotides, the CDR3 is TGTGCCAGCAGCCAAGCCTTGTGGGGGGAGCTGTTTTTT.

The rearrangement links TRBV12-5 to TRBJ2-7; D is possibly TRBD1 or TRBD2 (5 bases each). The CDR3 extends over 15 amino acids. Per the germline V gene, CDR1 is LGHNT and CDR2 is FRNRAP. V shed 1 base and J shed 3 bases, with 13 bases lying between them. The DNA for the CDR3 is TGTGCTAGTGGTTTGGCCAGCGGACAAGTCTACGAGCAGTACTTC. Translation: CASGLASGQVYEQYF.